This T cell receptor beta chain was documented in a study of cytomegalovirus exposure and HLA in healthy donors. Donors were nominally healthy when sampled, though unrecorded immune exposures were likely. The PCR contained 60 Vbeta and 13 Jbeta primers. Assay used: immunoSEQ multiplex PCR; TCRdb lists only in-frame clones, some missing. The repertoire includes around 150,000 clones, 80% of them detected once, and 6.3% sits in the top ten. This CDR3 is built from 14 residues. Germline V gene data show CDR1 as SEHNR and CDR2 as FQNEAQ (reference sequence). About this clone: The junction shows a germline mismatch at one end, possibly a read error.

The sample taken for sequencing was PBMCs. V and J are TRBV7-9 and TRBJ2-2; D possibly corresponds to TRBD1 (5 bases). The receptor comes from a male donor in good health and CMV-seropositive. The DNA for the CDR3 is TGTTCCAGCAGCTTACTTACAGGCACCGGGGAGCTGTTTTTT. It is translated as CSSSLLTGTGELFF.